A selection of T cell receptor beta chains follows, all from one sample in a study of shared clonotypes between healthy human individuals. Only in-frame clones appear in the TCRdb table, and some are missing; sequencing was by immunoSEQ multiplex PCR. In the table there are 2,100,000 or so clones, approximately 95% of which are singletons. Material for sequencing was naive CD4+ T cells sorted from blood. The receptors originated from a man aged 18 to 30 in good health. Each CDR3 is given with its conserved first and last residue. A D gene is named only where the DNA matches it firmly. Expanded clones get a size class; other rows say once, few or many, or leave the size out.

size	J	V	D	CDR3	DNA
-	TRBJ1-5	TRBV7-9	TRBD1	CASSYDRAGQPQHF	TGTGCCAGCAGCTATGACAGGGCGGGTCAGCCCCAGCATTTT
-	TRBJ2-1	TRBV5-6	TRBD1	CASSLGQGDYNEQFF	TGTGCCAGCAGCTTGGGTCAGGGGGACTACAATGAGCAGTTCTTC
-	TRBJ1-6	TRBV27	-	CASSESGGNSPLHF	TGTGCCAGCAGTGAGTCCGGAGGGAATTCACCCCTCCACTTT
-	TRBJ2-1	TRBV30	-	CAWVPAPGREQFF	TGTGCCTGGGTCCCGGCGCCTGGGAGAGAGCAGTTCTTC
-	TRBJ1-5	TRBV2	-	CASSTRSLNQPQHF	TGTGCCAGCAGTACAAGGAGTTTGAATCAGCCCCAGCATTTT
-	TRBJ1-1	TRBV10-3	-	CAISVGRAGTEAFF	TGTGCCATCAGCGTCGGAAGGGCGGGGACTGAAGCTTTCTTT
-	TRBJ2-6	TRBV5-4	TRBD1	CASSKASDRGSGANVLTF	TGTGCCAGCAGCAAAGCGTCGGACAGGGGTTCTGGGGCCAACGTCCTGACTTTC
-	TRBJ1-3	TRBV5-1	-	CASGPGEASGNTIYF	TGCGCCAGCGGCCCCGGGGAGGCCTCTGGAAACACCATATATTTT
-	TRBJ2-3	TRBV6-1	TRBD2	CASSEVPSGTDTQYF	TGTGCCAGCAGTGAAGTTCCTAGCGGTACAGATACGCAGTATTTT
-	TRBJ2-7	TRBV18	-	CASSPVAGRPFDEQYF	TGTGCCAGCTCACCGGTTGCGGGGCGACCCTTTGACGAGCAGTACTTC
-	TRBJ2-1	TRBV10-1	TRBD1	CASSRTGTEQFF	TGCGCCAGCAGTCGGACAGGGACTGAGCAGTTCTTC
-	TRBJ2-3	TRBV7-2	TRBD2	CASSVLAGGWGGTQYF	TGTGCCAGCAGCGTTCTAGCGGGAGGGTGGGGAGGTACGCAGTATTTT
-	TRBJ2-3	TRBV15	TRBD2	CATSSGLAGADTQYF	TGTGCCACCAGCAGCGGACTAGCGGGGGCAGATACGCAGTATTTT
few	TRBJ2-7	TRBV5-1	TRBD2	CASSLVGLAGEQYF	TGCGCCAGCAGCTTGGTGGGACTAGCGGGCGAGCAGTACTTC
-	TRBJ2-5	TRBV6-1	-	CASSDLDSRKTQYF	TGTGCCAGCAGTGACCTTGACAGTAGGAAGACCCAGTACTTC
-	TRBJ2-2	TRBV4-2	TRBD2	CASSRGTSGVNTGELFF	TGTGCCAGCAGCCGTGGGACTAGCGGGGTGAACACCGGGGAGCTGTTTTTT
-	TRBJ2-7	TRBV6-5	-	CASRRLDGSYEQYF	TGTGCCAGCAGACGACTCGACGGATCCTACGAGCAGTACTTC
-	TRBJ2-7	TRBV15	TRBD2	CATSSLVAGASYEQYF	TGTGCCACCAGCAGCCTAGTAGCGGGAGCCTCCTACGAGCAGTACTTC
-	TRBJ2-1	TRBV5-1	TRBD1	CASAGTGGYNEQFF	TGCGCCAGCGCTGGGACAGGGGGCTACAATGAGCAGTTCTTC
-	TRBJ2-5	TRBV30	-	CAWSSGTGETQYF	TGTGCCTGGAGTTCAGGGACTGGAGAGACCCAGTACTTC
-	TRBJ2-7	TRBV9	TRBD2	CASSPGPAGGYEQYF	TGTGCCAGCAGCCCCGGGCCCGCGGGAGGCTACGAGCAGTACTTC
-	TRBJ2-2	TRBV2	TRBD2	CASSEAPGGPATGELFF	TGTGCCAGCAGTGAAGCGCCGGGGGGGCCAGCCACCGGGGAGCTGTTTTTT
-	TRBJ1-4	TRBV28	-	CASSWQGENEKLFF	TGTGCCAGCAGTTGGCAGGGTGAGAATGAAAAACTGTTTTTT
once	TRBJ2-1	TRBV5-6	TRBD2	CASSLSGSGLDEQFF	TGTGCCAGCAGCTTGAGTGGTAGCGGGCTTGATGAGCAGTTCTTC
-	TRBJ1-6	TRBV7-9	-	CASSAPGRTNSPLHF	TGTGCCAGCAGCGCACCGGGACGGACAAATTCACCCCTCCACTTT
-	TRBJ2-7	TRBV5-4	-	CASSLSGTPYEQYF	TGTGCCAGCAGCTTGTCCGGGACTCCCTACGAGCAGTACTTC
-	TRBJ1-2	TRBV14	-	CASSQTYRGYTF	TGTGCCAGCAGCCAAACCTACAGAGGCTACACCTTC
-	TRBJ2-5	TRBV5-1	TRBD2	CASSLAGLAGSQETQYF	TGCGCCAGCAGCTTGGCTGGACTAGCGGGAAGTCAAGAGACCCAGTACTTC
-	TRBJ1-1	TRBV6-5	-	CASSSLKNTEAFF	TGTGCCAGCAGTAGCCTTAAGAACACTGAAGCTTTCTTT
-	TRBJ2-3	TRBV25-1	-	CASSGGLSTDTQYF	TGTGCCAGCAGTGGGGGGCTGAGCACAGATACGCAGTATTTT
once	TRBJ2-3	TRBV2	TRBD1	CASSLDRSSTDTQYF	TGTGCCAGCAGCCTGGACAGGTCTAGCACAGATACGCAGTATTTT
-	TRBJ1-1	TRBV14	-	CASSQSKGNTEAFF	TGTGCCAGCAGCCAATCGAAAGGGAACACTGAAGCTTTCTTT
-	TRBJ2-5	TRBV27	TRBD2	CASSLSQLTSGVRETQYF	TGTGCCAGCAGTTTATCACAACTAACTAGCGGGGTGAGAGAGACCCAGTACTTC
-	TRBJ1-3	TRBV6-1	-	CASSVAGNGNTIYF	TGTGCCAGCAGTGTTGCAGGGAACGGAAACACCATATATTTT
-	TRBJ2-1	TRBV5-4	-	CASRGGGKRDYNEQFF	TGTGCCAGCAGGGGGGGAGGCAAGCGTGACTACAATGAGCAGTTCTTC
once	TRBJ2-2	TRBV4-3	TRBD2	CASSPGTSVGNTGELFF	TGCGCCAGCAGCCCCGGGACTAGCGTTGGCAACACCGGGGAGCTGTTTTTT
-	TRBJ1-1	TRBV12-5	-	CASGLVLSAGVNTEAFF	TGTGCTAGTGGTTTGGTACTTTCTGCAGGCGTGAACACTGAAGCTTTCTTT
-	TRBJ2-7	TRBV6-5	-	CASSYGRGPYEQYF	TGTGCCAGCAGTTACGGGAGAGGTCCCTACGAGCAGTACTTC
-	TRBJ2-1	TRBV19	TRBD2	CASSSGRIPYNEQFF	TGTGCCAGTAGTAGCGGGAGGATTCCCTACAATGAGCAGTTCTTC
once	TRBJ2-7	TRBV6-1	-	CASRPDGRIIYEQYF	TGTGCCAGCAGACCAGACGGGAGAATCATTTACGAGCAGTACTTC
-	TRBJ2-6	TRBV7-8	-	CASSSTGAVSGANVLTF	TGTGCCAGCAGCTCCACAGGCGCGGTCTCTGGGGCCAACGTCCTGACTTTC
-	TRBJ2-7	TRBV9	-	CASSPRQGRDEQYF	TGTGCCAGCAGCCCTCGGCAGGGTCGCGACGAGCAGTACTTC
-	TRBJ1-5	TRBV9	TRBD1	CASSVEGTVNQPQHF	TGTGCCAGCAGCGTAGAGGGGACAGTCAATCAGCCCCAGCATTTT
-	TRBJ1-1	TRBV27	-	CASGGQMNTEAFF	TGTGCCAGCGGTGGACAGATGAACACTGAAGCTTTCTTT
-	TRBJ2-3	TRBV11-3	TRBD1	CASSSGTGGTDTQYF	TGTGCCAGCAGCTCCGGGACAGGGGGCACAGATACGCAGTATTTT
-	TRBJ1-2	TRBV6-1	-	CASSETNYGYTF	TGTGCCAGCAGTGAGACTAACTATGGCTACACCTTC
once	TRBJ2-1	TRBV5-1	-	CASSLVGGVDEQFF	TGCGCCAGCAGCTTGGTAGGAGGAGTAGATGAGCAGTTCTTC
-	TRBJ2-7	TRBV18	-	CASSDGQAYEQYF	TGTGCCAGCTCAGATGGACAAGCCTACGAGCAGTACTTC
-	TRBJ2-7	TRBV5-1	TRBD1	CASSPTGTGAYEQYF	TGCGCCAGCTCACCAACCGGGACAGGGGCCTACGAGCAGTACTTC
-	TRBJ2-2	TRBV30	-	CAWSVGDYTGELFF	TGTGCCTGGAGTGTAGGGGATTACACCGGGGAGCTGTTTTTT
-	TRBJ2-1	TRBV25-1	TRBD1	CASSERSRDRGSDEQFF	TGTGCCAGCAGTGAACGGTCCCGGGACAGGGGGTCGGATGAGCAGTTCTTC
-	TRBJ2-4	TRBV29-1	TRBD1	CSVSPGTGGVKNIQYF	TGCAGCGTTTCCCCCGGGACAGGGGGCGTCAAAAACATTCAGTACTTC
-	TRBJ1-5	TRBV28	TRBD1	CASSGGQGARGNQPQHF	TGTGCCAGCAGTGGGGGACAGGGGGCACGAGGCAATCAGCCCCAGCATTTT